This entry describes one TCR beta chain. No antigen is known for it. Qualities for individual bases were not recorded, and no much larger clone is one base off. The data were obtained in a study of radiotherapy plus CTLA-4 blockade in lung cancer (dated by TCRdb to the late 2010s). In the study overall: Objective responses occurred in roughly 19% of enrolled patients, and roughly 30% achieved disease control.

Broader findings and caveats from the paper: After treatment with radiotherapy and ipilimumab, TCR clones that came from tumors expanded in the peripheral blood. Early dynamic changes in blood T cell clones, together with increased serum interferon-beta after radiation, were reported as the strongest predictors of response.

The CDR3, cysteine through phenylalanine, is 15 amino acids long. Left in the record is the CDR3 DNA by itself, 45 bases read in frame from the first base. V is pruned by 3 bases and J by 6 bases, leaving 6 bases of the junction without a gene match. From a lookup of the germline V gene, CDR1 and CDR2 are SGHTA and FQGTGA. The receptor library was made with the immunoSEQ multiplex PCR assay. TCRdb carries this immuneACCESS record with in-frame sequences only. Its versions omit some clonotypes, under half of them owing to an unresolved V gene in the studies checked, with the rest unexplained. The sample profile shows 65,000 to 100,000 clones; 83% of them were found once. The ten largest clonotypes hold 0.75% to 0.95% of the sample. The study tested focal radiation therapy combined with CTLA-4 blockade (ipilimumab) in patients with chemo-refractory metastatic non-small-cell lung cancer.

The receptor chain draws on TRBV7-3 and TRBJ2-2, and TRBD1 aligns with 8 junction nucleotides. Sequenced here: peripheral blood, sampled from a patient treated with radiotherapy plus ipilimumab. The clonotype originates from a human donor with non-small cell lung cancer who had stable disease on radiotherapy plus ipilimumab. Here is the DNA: TGTGCCAGCAGCTTGACGGACAGGGAGGCCGGGGAGCTGTTTTTT. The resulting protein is CASSLTDREAGELFF.